This T cell receptor beta chain originates from a study of T cell responses to AZD1222 COVID-19 vaccine. This clone was recorded once. Sequenced by immunoSEQ multiplex PCR; TCRdb stores in-frame clones only, minus some. In the table there are fewer than 30,000 clones, about 88% of which are singletons. V shed 1 base and J shed 9 bases, with 16 bases lying between them. The germline CDR1 and CDR2 sequences are SGHTA and FQGNSA. This CDR3 is 16 amino acids long. The source of this sequence is an adult who received the AZD1222 COVID-19 vaccine. The sample in question was peripheral blood, obtained 28 days after the second AZD1222 dose. The J gene is TRBJ1-6, the V gene TRBV7-2; no reliable D call. CDR3 amino acids: CASSLEWVTIRSPLHF. The CDR3 DNA sequence: TGTGCCAGCAGCTTAGAGTGGGTGACCATTCGTTCACCCCTCCACTTT.